This T cell receptor (beta chain) derives from a study of T-cell reconstitution after alpha-beta-depleted transplantation in children. The library targeted TCRbeta and was prepared with unique molecular identifiers. TCRdb processed the PCR reads anew with MiXCR; each CDR3 protein has one entry. The sample has about 420,000 distinct CDR3 sequences, about a tenth seen once. Trimming left V 1 base short and J 4 bases short, with 10 bases between. The length of the CDR3 is 14 residues. The germline V gene has CDR1 LGHNT and CDR2 FRNRAP. This clonotype was detected only a few times. This sequence originates from a human donor who donated a stem cell graft to a child with acute myeloid leukemia. The chain has TRBV12-5 and TRBJ1-2; the D gene is possibly TRBD1 (6 bases). Source: PBMCs from the stem cell graft donor, taken from the stem cell graft. This chain's CDR3 is CASGLGTGSYGYTF. In DNA, the CDR3 is TGTGCTAGTGGTTTGGGCACAGGGAGCTATGGCTACACCTTC.